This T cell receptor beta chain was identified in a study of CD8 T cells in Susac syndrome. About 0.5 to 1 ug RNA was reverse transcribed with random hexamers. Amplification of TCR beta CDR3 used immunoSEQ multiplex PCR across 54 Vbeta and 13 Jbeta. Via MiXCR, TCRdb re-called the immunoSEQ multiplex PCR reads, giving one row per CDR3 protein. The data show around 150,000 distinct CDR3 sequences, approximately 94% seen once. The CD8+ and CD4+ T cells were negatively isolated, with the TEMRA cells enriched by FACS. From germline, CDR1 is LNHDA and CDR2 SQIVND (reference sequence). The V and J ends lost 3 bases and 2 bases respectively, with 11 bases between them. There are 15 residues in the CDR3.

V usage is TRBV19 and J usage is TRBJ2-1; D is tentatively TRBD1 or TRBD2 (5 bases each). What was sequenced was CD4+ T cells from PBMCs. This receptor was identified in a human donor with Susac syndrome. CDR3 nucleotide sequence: TGTGCCAGTAGTATGGGGACCCAGCCCTACAATGAGCAGTTCTTC. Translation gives CASSMGTQPYNEQFF. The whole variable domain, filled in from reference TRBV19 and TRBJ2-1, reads DGGITQSPKYLFRKEGQNVTLSCEQNLNHDAMYWYRQDPGQGLRLIYYSQIVNDFQKGDIAEGYSVSREKKESFPLTVTSAQKNPTAFYLCASSMGTQPYNEQFFGPGTRLTVL.